These 17 T cell receptor beta chains were sequenced from one sample in a study of T cells in Graves' hyperthyroidism and ophthalmopathy. Researchers amplified the TCR beta CDR3 regions from RNA transcripts. When the TCR CDR3 underwent first-round RT-PCR, the HTBI primer set was used. A single record per CDR3 protein comes from TCRdb applying MiXCR to the multiplex PCR reads. The profile covers around 520,000 distinct CDR3 sequences, with around a quarter appearing a single time and around 11% taken by the ten largest. Sequenced material: blood. Receptors were obtained from a woman in her thirties with Graves' ophthalmopathy.

This clonotype came up many times. The chain couples TRBV7-3 to TRBJ2-2; 9 nucleotides align to TRBD1. The V and J ends lost 4 bases and 3 bases, in that order; junction bases with no gene match: 0. Germline V gene data show CDR1 as SGHTA and CDR2 as FQGTGA. The CDR3 sequence is 14 residues long. CDR3 in DNA: TGTGCCAGCAGCTGGGACAGGGACACCGGGGAGCTGTTTTTT. Protein: CASSWDRDTGELFF.

The chain is built from TRBV10-2 and TRBJ2-2; D not certain. V lost 9 bases and J 1 base, leaving 9 bases between the germline ends. CDR3 length: 13 amino acids. Germline loops: CDR1 WSHSY, CDR2 SAAADI. This CDR3 reads CARARKNTGELFF. DNA for the CDR3: TGCGCCAGGGCGCGGAAGAACACCGGGGAGCTGTTTTTT.

This rearrangement joins TRBV12-3 or TRBV12-4 to TRBJ1-2; weak D call: TRBD1 (6 bases). This CDR3 has 14 amino acids. The V end lost 7 bases, the J end lost 4 bases, and 16 bases lay between the germline ends. The CDR3 reads CASTAGGTTYGYTF. CDR3 nucleotides: TGTGCCAGCACCGCCGGGGGGACAACCTATGGCTACACCTTC.

Ten or more counts support this clonotype. This sequence joins TRBV6-5 and TRBJ2-7; 9 nucleotides align to TRBD1. The V gene's germline CDR1 is MNHEY and CDR2 SVGAGI. Trimming cost V 7 bases and J 3 bases; bases outside gene matches: 7. This CDR3 has 14 amino acids. DNA of the CDR3: TGTGCCAGCAATTATGGGACAGGGAACTACGAGCAGTACTTC. It yields the protein CASNYGTGNYEQYF.

This clonotype was detected a few times. The chain joins TRBV12-3 or TRBV12-4 to TRBJ1-1, with 7 positions matching TRBD1. V lost 11 bases, J lost 1 base, and 7 bases stayed unmatched. CDR3 size: 13 residues. The CDR3 spells CAAQGDSNTEAFF. The CDR3, as DNA: TGTGCCGCTCAGGGGGACTCGAACACTGAAGCTTTCTTT.

This clonotype was detected many times. This chain connects TRBV4-1 to TRBJ1-2, with a weak D call TRBD1 (5 bases). The CDR3 runs 16 residues. Germline values: CDR1 MGHRA, CDR2 YSYEKL. V dropped 3 bases and J dropped 3 bases, with 17 bases sitting between them. Written as DNA, the CDR3 is TGCGCCAGCAGCCACTTCGACAGCACCAGGGACTATGGCTACACCTTC. Residues: CASSHFDSTRDYGYTF.

The rearrangement links TRBV6-1 to TRBJ1-3; TRBD1 matches 7 bases. Germline CDR1 and CDR2: MNHNS and SASEGT. Trimming took 6 bases from V and 0 from J; bases not matched to a gene: 8. This CDR3 has 16 amino acids. CDR3 DNA sequence: TGTGCCAGCAGGGGCCGGGACAGATACTCTGGAAACACCATATATTTT. Translation gives CASRGRDRYSGNTIYF.

This clonotype was seen at least ten times. This chain uses TRBV10-1 with TRBJ2-5, with 9 bases identical to TRBD1. The germline CDR1 and CDR2 sequences are WNHNN and SYGVQD (reference sequence). This CDR3 region has 13 residues. With 4 bases clipped from V and 3 bases from J, the junction kept 0 bases outside the gene matches. The CDR3 region is CASSGQGEETQYF. The CDR3 DNA reads TGCGCCAGCAGTGGACAGGGGGAAGAGACCCAGTACTTC.

This clonotype was seen repeatedly, ten times or more. V usage is TRBV11-2 and J usage is TRBJ2-4; TRBD2 matches at 7 bases. The CDR3 runs 16 residues. Germline V gives CDR1 SGHAT, CDR2 FQNNGV. J gave up 6 bases and V 5 bases, and 13 bases lay outside the gene matches. The CDR3 sequence: CASSLSSAGPGNIQYF. The DNA of the CDR3 is TGTGCCAGCAGCCTGAGCTCAGCGGGGCCCGGAAACATTCAGTACTTC.

This clonotype was seen a handful of times. The chain carries TRBV29-1 and TRBJ1-1; no clear D gene. The V end lost 1 base, the J end lost 1 base, and 13 bases lay between the germline ends. Per the germline V gene, CDR1 is SQVTM and CDR2 is ANQGSEA. This CDR3 is built from 15 residues. The CDR3 reads CSVEASGSGNTEAFF. CDR3 coding DNA: TGCAGCGTTGAAGCGTCCGGTTCCGGGAACACTGAAGCTTTCTTT.

The V gene is TRBV19, the J gene TRBJ1-2; 7 bases map to TRBD1. The V and J ends lost 6 bases and 8 bases, in that order; junction bases with no gene match: 9. The CDR3 extends over 13 amino acids. CDR1 LNHDA and CDR2 SQIVND come from the germline V gene (reference sequence). The CDR3 DNA sequence: TGTGCCAGTAGGGAAGGGGGCTTTGCGGGCTACACCTTC. It codes for CASREGGFAGYTF.

This clonotype was seen many times. The rearrangement joins TRBV5-1 to TRBJ2-7; tentatively, D is TRBD1 or TRBD2 (5 bases each). The CDR3 runs to 13 residues. V lost 7 bases to trimming and J lost 6 bases, with 17 bases between them. CDR1 and CDR2 (germline): SGHRS, YFSETQ. CDR3 protein: CASRDLGAAEQYF. CDR3 nucleotides: TGCGCCAGCCGGGACCTCGGGGCCGCCGAGCAGTACTTC.

This clonotype was counted many times. This sequence joins TRBV11-3 and TRBJ1-1, with D hard to call. The CDR3 loop spans 13 amino acids. The germline gives CDR1 SGHNT, CDR2 YENEEA. V lost 4 bases to trimming and J lost 2 bases, with 8 bases between them. The CDR3 reads CASSYNGNTEAFF. CDR3 sequence (DNA): TGTGCCAGCAGCTACAACGGCAACACTGAAGCTTTCTTT.

With respect to this clonotype: A much bigger clone sits one base away, suggesting this may be a read error. The chain links TRBV10-3 to TRBJ2-5; tentatively, D is TRBD1 (5 bases). This CDR3 is built from 14 residues. Between the trimmed V and J ends, which lost 6 bases and 5 bases, there was a span of 16 bases. CDR1 and CDR2 from the germline V gene are ENHRY and SYGVKD. CDR3 sequence reads: CAISGSNKGETQYF. The CDR3 nucleotides are TGTGCCATCAGCGGATCTAACAAGGGGGAGACCCAGTACTTC.

J is TRBJ2-5 and V is TRBV2, with D perhaps assigned TRBD1 or TRBD2 (6 bases each). The V and J ends lost 8 bases and 1 base respectively, with 17 bases between them. The CDR3 loop spans 15 amino acids. Germline CDR1 SNHLY, CDR2 FYNNEI. The CDR3 DNA is TGTGCCAGCCTAATCTGGGGGGACACCCAAGAGACCCAGTACTTC. It yields the protein CASLIWGDTQETQYF.

This clonotype showed up just a few times. This sequence joins TRBV30 and TRBJ2-7; possible D gene TRBD1, 6 bases. The germline CDR1 and CDR2 sequences are GTSNPN and SVGIG (reference sequence). The CDR3 is made up of 15 amino acids. Between the trimmed V and J ends, which lost 3 bases and 0 bases, there was a span of 15 bases. The CDR3 DNA is TGTGCCTGGAGGTTGGGACAAGGCCTCTCCTACGAGCAGTACTTC. Its protein product is CAWRLGQGLSYEQYF.

This clonotype has at least ten counts. This sequence joins TRBV19 and TRBJ1-5; D is perhaps TRBD1 (5 bases). Germline CDR1 reads LNHDA; CDR2 reads SQIVND (reference sequence). Deletions cut 2 bases from V and 4 bases from J, with 18 bases between. The CDR3 is made up of 17 amino acids. CDR3 nucleotide sequence: TGTGCCAGTAGTATATGGCCACCGGACATCGGGAATCAGCCCCAGCATTTT. Translated: CASSIWPPDIGNQPQHF.